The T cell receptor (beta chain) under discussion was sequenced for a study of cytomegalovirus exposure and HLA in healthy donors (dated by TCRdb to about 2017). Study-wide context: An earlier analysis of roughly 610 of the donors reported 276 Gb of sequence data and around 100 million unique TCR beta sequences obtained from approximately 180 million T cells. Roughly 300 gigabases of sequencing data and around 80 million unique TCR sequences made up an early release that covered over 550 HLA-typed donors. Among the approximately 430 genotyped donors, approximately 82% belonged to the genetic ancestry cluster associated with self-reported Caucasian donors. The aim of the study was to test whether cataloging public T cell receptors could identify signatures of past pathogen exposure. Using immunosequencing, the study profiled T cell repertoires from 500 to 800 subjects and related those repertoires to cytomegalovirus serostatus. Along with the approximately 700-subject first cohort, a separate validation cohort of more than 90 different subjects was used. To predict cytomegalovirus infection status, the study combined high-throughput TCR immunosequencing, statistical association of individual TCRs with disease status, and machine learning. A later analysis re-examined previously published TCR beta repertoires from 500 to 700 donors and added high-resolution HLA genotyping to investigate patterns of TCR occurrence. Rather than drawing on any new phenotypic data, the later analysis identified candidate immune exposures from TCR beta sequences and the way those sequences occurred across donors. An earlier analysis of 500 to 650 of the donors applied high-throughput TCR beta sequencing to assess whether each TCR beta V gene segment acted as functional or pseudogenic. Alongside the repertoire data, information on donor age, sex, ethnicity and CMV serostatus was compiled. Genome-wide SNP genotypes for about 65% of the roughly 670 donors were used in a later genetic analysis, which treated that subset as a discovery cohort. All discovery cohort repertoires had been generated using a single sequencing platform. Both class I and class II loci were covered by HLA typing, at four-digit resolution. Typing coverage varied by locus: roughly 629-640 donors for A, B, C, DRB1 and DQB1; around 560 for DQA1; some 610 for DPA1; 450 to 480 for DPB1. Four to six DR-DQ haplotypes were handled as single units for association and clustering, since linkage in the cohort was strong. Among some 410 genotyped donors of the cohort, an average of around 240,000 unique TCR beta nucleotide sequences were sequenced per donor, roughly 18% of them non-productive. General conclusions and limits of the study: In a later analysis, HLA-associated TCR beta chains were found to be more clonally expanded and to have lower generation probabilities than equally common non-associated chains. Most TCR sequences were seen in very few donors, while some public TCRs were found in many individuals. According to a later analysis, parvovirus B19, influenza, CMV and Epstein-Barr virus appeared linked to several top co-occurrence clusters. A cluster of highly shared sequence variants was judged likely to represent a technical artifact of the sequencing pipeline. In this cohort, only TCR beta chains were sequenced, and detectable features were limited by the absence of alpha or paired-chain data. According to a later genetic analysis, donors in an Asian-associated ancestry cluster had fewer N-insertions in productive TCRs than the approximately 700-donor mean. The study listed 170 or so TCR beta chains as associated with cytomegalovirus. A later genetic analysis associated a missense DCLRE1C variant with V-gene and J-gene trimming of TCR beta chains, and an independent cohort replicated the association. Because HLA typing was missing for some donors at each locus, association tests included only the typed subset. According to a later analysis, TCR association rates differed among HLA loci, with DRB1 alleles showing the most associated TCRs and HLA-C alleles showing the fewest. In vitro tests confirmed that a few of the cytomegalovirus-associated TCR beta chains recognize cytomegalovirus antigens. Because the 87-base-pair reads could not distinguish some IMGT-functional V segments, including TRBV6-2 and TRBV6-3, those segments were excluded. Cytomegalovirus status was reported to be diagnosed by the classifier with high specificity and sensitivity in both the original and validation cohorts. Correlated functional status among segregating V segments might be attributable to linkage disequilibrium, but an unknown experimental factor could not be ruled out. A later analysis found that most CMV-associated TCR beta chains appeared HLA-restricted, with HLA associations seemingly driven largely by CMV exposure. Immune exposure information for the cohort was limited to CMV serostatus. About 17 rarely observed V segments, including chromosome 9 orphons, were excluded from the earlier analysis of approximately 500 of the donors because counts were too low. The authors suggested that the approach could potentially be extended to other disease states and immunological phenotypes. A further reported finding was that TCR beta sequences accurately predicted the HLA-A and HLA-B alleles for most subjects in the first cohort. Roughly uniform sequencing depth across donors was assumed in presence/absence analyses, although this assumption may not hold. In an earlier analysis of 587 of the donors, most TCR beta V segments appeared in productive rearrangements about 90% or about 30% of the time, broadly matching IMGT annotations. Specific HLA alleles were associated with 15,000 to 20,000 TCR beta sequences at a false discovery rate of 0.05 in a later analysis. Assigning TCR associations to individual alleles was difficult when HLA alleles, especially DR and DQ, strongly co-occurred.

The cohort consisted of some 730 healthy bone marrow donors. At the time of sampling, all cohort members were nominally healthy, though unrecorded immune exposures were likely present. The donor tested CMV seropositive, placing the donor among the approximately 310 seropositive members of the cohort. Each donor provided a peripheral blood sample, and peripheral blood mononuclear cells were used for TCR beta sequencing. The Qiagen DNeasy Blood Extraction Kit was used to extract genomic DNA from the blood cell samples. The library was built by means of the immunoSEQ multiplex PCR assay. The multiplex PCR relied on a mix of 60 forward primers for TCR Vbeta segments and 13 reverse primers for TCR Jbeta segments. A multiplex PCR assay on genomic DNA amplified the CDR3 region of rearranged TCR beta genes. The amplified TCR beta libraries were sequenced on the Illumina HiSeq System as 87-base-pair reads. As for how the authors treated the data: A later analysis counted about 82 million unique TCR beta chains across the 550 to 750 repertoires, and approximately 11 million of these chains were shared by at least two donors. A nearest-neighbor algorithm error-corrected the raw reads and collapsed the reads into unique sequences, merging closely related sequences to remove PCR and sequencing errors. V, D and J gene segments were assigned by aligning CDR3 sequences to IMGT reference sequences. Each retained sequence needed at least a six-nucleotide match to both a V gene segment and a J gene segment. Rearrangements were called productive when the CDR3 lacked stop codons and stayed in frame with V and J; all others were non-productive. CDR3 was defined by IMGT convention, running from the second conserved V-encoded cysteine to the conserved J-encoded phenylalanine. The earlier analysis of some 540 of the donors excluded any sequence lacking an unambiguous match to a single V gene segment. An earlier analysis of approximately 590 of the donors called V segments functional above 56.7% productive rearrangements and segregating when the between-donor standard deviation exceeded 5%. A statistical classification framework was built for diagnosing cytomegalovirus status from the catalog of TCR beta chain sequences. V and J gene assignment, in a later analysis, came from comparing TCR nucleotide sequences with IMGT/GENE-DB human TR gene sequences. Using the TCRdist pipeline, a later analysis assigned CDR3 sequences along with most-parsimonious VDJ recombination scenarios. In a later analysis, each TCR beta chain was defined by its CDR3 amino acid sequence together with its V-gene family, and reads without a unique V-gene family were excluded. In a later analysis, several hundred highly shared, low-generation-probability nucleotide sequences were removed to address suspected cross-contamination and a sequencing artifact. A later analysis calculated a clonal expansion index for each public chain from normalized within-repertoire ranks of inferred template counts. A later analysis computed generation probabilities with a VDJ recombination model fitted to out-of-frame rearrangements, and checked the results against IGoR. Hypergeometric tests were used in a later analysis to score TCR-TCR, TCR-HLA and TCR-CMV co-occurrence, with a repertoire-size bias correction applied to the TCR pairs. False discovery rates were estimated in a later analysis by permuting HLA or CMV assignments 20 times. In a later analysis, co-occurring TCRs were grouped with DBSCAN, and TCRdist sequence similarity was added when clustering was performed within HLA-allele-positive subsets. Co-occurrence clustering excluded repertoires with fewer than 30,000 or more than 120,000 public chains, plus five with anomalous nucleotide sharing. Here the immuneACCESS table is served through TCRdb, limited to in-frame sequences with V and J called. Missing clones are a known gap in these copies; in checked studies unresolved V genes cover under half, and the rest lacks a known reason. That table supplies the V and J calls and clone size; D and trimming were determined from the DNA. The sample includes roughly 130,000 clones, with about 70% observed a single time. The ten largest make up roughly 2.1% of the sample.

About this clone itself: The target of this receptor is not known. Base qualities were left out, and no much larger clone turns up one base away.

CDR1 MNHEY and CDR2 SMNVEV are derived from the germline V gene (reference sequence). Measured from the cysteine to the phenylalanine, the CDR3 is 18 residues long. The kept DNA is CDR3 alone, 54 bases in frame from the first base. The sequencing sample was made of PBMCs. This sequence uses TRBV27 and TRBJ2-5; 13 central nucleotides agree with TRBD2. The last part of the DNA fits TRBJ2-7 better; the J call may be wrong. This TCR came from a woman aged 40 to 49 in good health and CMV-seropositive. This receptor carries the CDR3 CASSSTGLAGVQPYEQYF. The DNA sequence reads TGTGCCAGCAGTTCAACTGGACTAGCGGGAGTCCAACCCTACGAGCAGTACTTC.